One sample yielded the 15 T cell receptor beta chains listed below, sequenced in a study of T cell responses to AZD1222 COVID-19 vaccine. Here immunoSEQ multiplex PCR was the method, and the copy in TCRdb shows in-frame clones only, minus some. The sample lists fewer than 150,000 clones; 93% were seen once. The input for sequencing was peripheral blood, taken on day 0 of AZD1222 vaccination. The receptor set was obtained from an adult in good health.

The CDR3 loop is CASSLAGPNTGELFF. In nucleotides, the CDR3 is TGTGCCAGCAGCTTAGCGGGACCGAACACCGGGGAGCTGTTTTTT. The V call is TRBV7-2, the J call TRBJ2-2; D may correspond to TRBD1 or TRBD2 (5 bases each). Germline assignment: CDR1 SGHTA and CDR2 FQGNSA. V was pared by 0 bases and J by 0 bases, with 5 bases between. The CDR3 runs to 15 residues.

V and J are TRBV2 and TRBJ1-6; 8 bases agree with TRBD1. The CDR3 runs 13 residues. After removal of 7 bases from V and 9 bases from J, the junction contained 5 bases not matched to a gene. CDR1 SNHLY and CDR2 FYNNEI come from the germline V gene. DNA for the CDR3: TGTGCCAGCACAGGGGGCAGGTCTTCACCCCTCCACTTT. It is translated as CASTGGRSSPLHF.

As to this clone: The junction and the germline gene differ at one end; a read error may be behind it. The genes are TRBV5-6 and TRBJ2-7; D might be TRBD1 (6 bases). Per the germline V gene, CDR1 is SGHDT and CDR2 is YYEEEE. The CDR3 length is 13 residues. CDR3 nucleotide sequence: TGTGCCAGCAGCTTGAGGGGGTCCCGGGACATCCATTTC. Protein sequence: CASSLRGSRDIHF.

J is TRBJ2-7 and V is TRBV7-2, with D perhaps matching TRBD2 (6 bases). Germline loops: CDR1 SGHTA, CDR2 FQGNSA. Trimming pared 2 bases from V and 0 bases from J, leaving 11 bases between. The CDR3 loop spans 15 amino acids. CDR3: CASSLTGVRSYEQYF. CDR3 nucleotides: TGTGCCAGCAGCTTAACGGGGGTACGCTCCTACGAGCAGTACTTC. Combining the CDR3 with reference TRBV7-2 and TRBJ2-7 gives the whole variable domain GAGVSQSPSNKVTEKGKDVELRCDPISGHTALYWYRQSLGQGLEFLIYFQGNSAPDKSGLPSDRFSAERTGGSVSTLTIQRTQQEDSAVYLCASSLTGVRSYEQYFGPGTRLTVT.

This chain links TRBV19 with TRBJ2-4; D gene ambiguous. The germline gives CDR1 LNHDA, CDR2 SQIVND (reference sequence). V was shortened by 4 bases and J by 7 bases, with 14 bases between the two germline ends. This CDR3 contains 14 residues. CDR3 nucleotides: TGTGCCAGTAGTAAGACCGGACCTGGGAACATTCAGTACTTC. It translates to CASSKTGPGNIQYF.

This clone was seen a few times. The chain couples TRBV2 to TRBJ2-1; 13 bases match TRBD2. The CDR3 totals 16 residues. Germline loops: CDR1 SNHLY, CDR2 FYNNEI. V was clipped by 6 bases and J by 10 bases; unmatched bases: 12. Written as DNA, the CDR3 is TGTGCCAGCAGACTAGCGGGGGGGCCAGCGGGAGGAGAGCAGTTCTTC. Its translation: CASRLAGGPAGGEQFF. The full variable domain, rest sourced from reference TRBV2 and TRBJ2-1, is EPEVTQTPSHQVTQMGQEVILRCVPISNHLYFYWYRQILGQKVEFLVSFYNNEISEKSEIFDDQFSVERPDGSNFTLKIRSTKLEDSAMYFCASRLAGGPAGGEQFFGPGTRLTVL.

This chain uses TRBV11-2 with TRBJ2-4; D is ambiguous. The V gene's germline CDR1 is SGHAT and CDR2 FQNNGV. This CDR3 region has 14 residues. Trimming took 0 bases from V and 6 from J, leaving 9 bases between them. CDR3 loop: CASSLDISVNIQYF. Written as DNA, the CDR3 is TGTGCCAGCAGCTTAGATATAAGCGTAAACATTCAGTACTTC.

The chain is built from TRBV29-1 and TRBJ1-5; D call uncertain. The CDR3 is made up of 13 amino acids. Trimming left V 3 bases short and J 4 bases short, with 10 bases between. CDR1 and CDR2 (germline): SQVTM, ANQGSEA. The CDR3, as DNA: TGCAGCGTTGAGTTGACGGCTAATCAGCCCCAGCATTTT. Translated: CSVELTANQPQHF. Looking up the rest from reference TRBV29-1 and TRBJ1-5 gives the full variable domain: SAVISQKPSRDICQRGTSLTIQCQVDSQVTMMFWYRQQPGQSLTLIATANQGSEATYESGFVIDKFPISRPNLTFSTLTVSNMSPEDSSIYLCSVELTANQPQHFGDGTRLSIL.

The rearrangement uses TRBV9 and TRBJ2-5; D gene ambiguous. The CDR3 length is 15 residues. Germline V lookup: CDR1 SGDLS, CDR2 YYNGEE. The germline V and J ends were trimmed by 3 bases and 5 bases, with 17 bases remaining between them. CDR3 nucleotide sequence: TGTGCCAGCAGCGCAGAAAGGTGGAATTCGGAGACCCAGTACTTC. This codes for CASSAERWNSETQYF.

This chain's CDR3 is CASSQDRGSYEQYF. CDR3 in DNA: TGCGCCAGCAGCCAAGACAGGGGGTCCTACGAGCAGTACTTC. J is TRBJ2-7 and V is TRBV5-1; 9 bases agree with TRBD1. This CDR3 is built from 14 residues. Germline V gives CDR1 SGHRS, CDR2 YFSETQ. V lost 4 bases, J lost 1 base, and 3 bases stayed unmatched.

This clone was seen just once. This chain connects TRBV4-2 to TRBJ2-7, with D possibly matching TRBD2 (6 bases). V was cut by 1 base and J by 1 base, with 11 bases left in between. CDR1 and CDR2 (germline): LGHNA, YNFKEQ. CDR3 length: 15 residues. Here the CDR3 reads CASSQVRGGSYEQYF. CDR3 nucleotide sequence: TGTGCCAGCAGCCAAGTTAGGGGAGGATCCTACGAGCAGTACTTC.

The table lists this clone with a count of one. V is TRBV9 and J is TRBJ1-2, with D unresolved. Trimming took 0 bases from V and 2 from J, leaving 8 bases between them. Per germline, CDR1 SGDLS and CDR2 YYNGEE. The CDR3 loop spans 14 amino acids. DNA for the CDR3: TGTGCCAGCAGCGTAGGGACGGTGAACTATGGCTACACCTTC. Its protein is CASSVGTVNYGYTF.

This clone was seen a few times. The chain links TRBV6-5 to TRBJ1-1; D is unresolved. Germline V gives CDR1 MNHEY, CDR2 SVGAGI. The V and J ends lost 7 bases and 3 bases respectively, with 12 bases between them. This CDR3 spans 13 amino acids. The CDR3 region is CASTPSMDTEAFF. The CDR3 DNA reads as TGTGCCAGCACCCCCTCCATGGACACTGAAGCTTTCTTT.

The gene calls are TRBV6-5 and TRBJ1-1; maybe TRBD1 (5 bases). The CDR3 is 14 amino acids. Trimming removed 5 bases at V and 8 bases at J, with 18 bases between. Germline assignment: CDR1 MNHEY and CDR2 SVGAGI. The CDR3 reads CASSPPGGAGEAFF. DNA of the CDR3: TGTGCCAGCAGTCCGCCTGGCGGGGCGGGGGAAGCTTTCTTT.

The rearrangement uses TRBV14 and TRBJ1-3, with D possibly TRBD1 on 6 matching bases. The CDR3 has 14 amino acids. Trimming removed 5 bases at V and 2 bases at J, with 10 bases between. The germline V gene has CDR1 SGHDN and CDR2 FVKESK. CDR3 sequence: CASSNTGPGNTIYF. The CDR3 DNA reads as TGTGCCAGCAGCAATACAGGGCCTGGAAACACCATATATTTT.